The 26 T cell receptor beta chains below were found in one sample sequenced in a study of blood T cell repertoires in COVID-19 (dated by TCRdb to about 2020). Receptor amplification or capture employed the immunoSEQ multiplex PCR assay. TCRdb carries this immuneACCESS record with in-frame sequences only. Its versions omit some clonotypes, under half of them owing to an unresolved V gene in the studies checked, with the rest unexplained. Across this sample there are 250,000 to 300,000 clones, with roughly 80% seen only once. Under 5% of the sample comes from the top ten. Sequencing was carried out using peripheral blood. All receptors derive from a man between 60 and 75 years old with acute or convalescent COVID-19.

The J gene is TRBJ2-6, the V gene TRBV5-6, with D possibly being TRBD1 (5 bases). This CDR3 is 17 amino acids long. The V end was cut by 2 bases, the J end by 1 base, with 13 bases between. Per germline, CDR1 SGHDT and CDR2 YYEEEE. The CDR3 loop is CASSFTGFRSGANVLTF. The CDR3 DNA reads as TGTGCCAGCAGCTTCACAGGCTTTCGGTCTGGGGCCAACGTCCTGACTTTC. Full variable domain (outside the CDR3, taken from reference TRBV5-6 and TRBJ2-6): DAGVTQSPTHLIKTRGQQVTLRCSPKSGHDTVSWYQQALGQGPQFIFQYYEEEERQRGNFPDRFSGHQFPNYSSELNVNALLLGDSALYLCASSFTGFRSGANVLTFGAGSRLTVL.

This clone showed up just a few times. The chain employs TRBV6-5 and TRBJ2-7; 11 nucleotides align to TRBD2. Germline values: CDR1 MNHEY, CDR2 SVGAGI. J gave up 2 bases and V 6 bases, and 6 bases lay outside the gene matches. This CDR3 is built from 15 residues. The CDR3, as DNA: TGTGCCAGCAGAATCACTAGCGGGAGAACCTACGAGCAGTACTTC. This sequence encodes CASRITSGRTYEQYF.

The CDR3 loop reads CASSTGLAPGELFF. CDR3 DNA: TGTGCCAGCAGTACAGGACTAGCACCCGGGGAGCTGTTTTTT. The gene calls are TRBV28 and TRBJ2-2; 8 bases match TRBD2. V lost 5 bases, J lost 6 bases, and 5 bases stayed unmatched. Germline V CDR1 and CDR2: MDHEN, SYDVKM. The CDR3 totals 14 residues.

V and J are TRBV18 and TRBJ2-5, with 13 bases fitting TRBD2. This CDR3 contains 19 residues. Per the germline V gene, CDR1 is KGHSH and CDR2 is LQKENI. Unmatched junction bases numbered 13, after V lost 2 bases and J lost 4 bases. The DNA of the CDR3 is TGTGCCAGCTCACCATCTCCCGGACTAGCGGGAGAAGGGGGAGAGACCCAGTACTTC. Amino acids: CASSPSPGLAGEGGETQYF.

This chain connects TRBV6-6 to TRBJ2-5; 8 bases align to TRBD1. CDR1 and CDR2 from the germline V gene are MNHNY and SVGAGI (reference sequence). This CDR3 has 16 residues. V lost 0 bases, J lost 5 bases, and 8 bases stayed unmatched. The CDR3 coding sequence is TGTGCCAGCAGTTACTCGATGGCCAGGGGGCGTGAGACCCAGTACTTC. It encodes CASSYSMARGRETQYF.

V and J are TRBV15 and TRBJ1-5, with D uncertain. The CDR3 extends over 15 amino acids. Trimming pared 0 bases from V and 3 bases from J, leaving 9 bases between. CDR1 LNHNV and CDR2 YYDKDF come from the germline V gene (reference sequence). The CDR3 DNA reads TGTGCCACCAGCAGAGATCTGGGCCTCAATCAGCCCCAGCATTTT. This codes for CATSRDLGLNQPQHF.

J is TRBJ2-1 and V is TRBV7-3; 10 positions agree with TRBD2. V was clipped by 4 bases and J by 7 bases; unmatched bases: 7. There are 15 residues in the CDR3. The V gene's germline CDR1 is SGHTA and CDR2 FQGTGA. The DNA for the CDR3 is TGTGCCAGCAGCTCCGAACTAGCGGGATTGAATGAGCAGTTCTTC. Encoded protein: CASSSELAGLNEQFF.

The V gene is TRBV3-1 (or the pseudogene TRBV3-2), the J gene TRBJ2-1; D is possibly TRBD2 (5 bases). In germline, CDR1 is LGHDT, CDR2 YNNKEL (reference sequence). This CDR3 spans 11 amino acids. Trimming took off 6 bases at V and 9 bases at J, with 9 bases between the two ends. The CDR3 protein is CASSAAGEQFF. CDR3 coding DNA: TGTGCCAGCAGTGCGGCGGGTGAGCAGTTCTTC.

The V gene is TRBV28, the J gene TRBJ2-1; 9 positions agree with TRBD2. The CDR3 is 15 amino acids. J was trimmed by 4 bases and V by 2 bases; bases with no gene match: 3. Germline loops: CDR1 MDHEN, CDR2 SYDVKM. The CDR3: CASSLGLAMYNEQFF. The CDR3 bases are TGTGCCAGCAGTTTAGGACTAGCGATGTACAATGAGCAGTTCTTC.

This chain uses TRBV5-4 with TRBJ2-1; 7 bases match TRBD1. This CDR3 comprises 15 residues. Per germline, CDR1 SGHNT and CDR2 YYREEE (reference sequence). V dropped 4 bases and J dropped 1; count of bases not matched to a gene: 5. CDR3 amino acids: CASSARGWSYNEQFF. The CDR3 DNA follows: TGTGCCAGCAGCGCCAGGGGGTGGTCCTACAATGAGCAGTTCTTC.

The J gene is TRBJ2-2, the V gene TRBV5-1; D is perhaps TRBD2 (6 bases). This CDR3 is built from 15 residues. Deletions cut 7 bases from V and 5 bases from J, with 18 bases between. CDR1 and CDR2 from the germline V gene are SGHRS and YFSETQ. Here the CDR3 DNA reads TGCGCCAGCCACCTTGACGGTGGGGGGACCGGGGAGCTGTTTTTT. Translation gives CASHLDGGGTGELFF. The full variable domain, in which reference TRBV5-1 and TRBJ2-2 provide the parts outside the CDR3, is KAGVTQTPRYLIKTRGQQVTLSCSPISGHRSVSWYQQTPGQGLQFLFEYFSETQRNKGNFPGRFSGRQFSNSRSEMNVSTLELGDSALYLCASHLDGGGTGELFFGEGSRLTVL.

The rearrangement joins TRBV9 to TRBJ2-3, with 7 bases matching TRBD2. The CDR3 runs to 17 residues. V lost 0 bases, J lost 0 bases, and 7 bases stayed unmatched. Looked up from germline, CDR1 is SGDLS and CDR2 is YYNGEE. The CDR3 loop is CASSVVGAGLSTDTQYF. In DNA form, the CDR3 reads TGTGCCAGCAGCGTAGTAGGAGCGGGGCTTAGCACAGATACGCAGTATTTT.

This clone was observed a handful of times. The genes are TRBV6-4 and TRBJ1-5; maybe TRBD1 (5 bases). The CDR3 is 13 residues long. The V gene lost 0 bases and the J gene lost 10 bases, with 10 bases spanning the gap. Germline CDR1 is MRHNA and CDR2 is SNTAGT. CDR3: CASSDSFDSPQHF. CDR3 in DNA: TGTGCCAGCAGTGACTCCTTCGACAGTCCCCAGCATTTT.

CDR3 in DNA: TGTGCCAGCAGCGTCAGGCATGAGCAGTTCTTC. Translated: CASSVRHEQFF. This sequence joins TRBV9 and TRBJ2-1; D call uncertain. CDR1 is SGDLS, CDR2 YYNGEE, per germline. Trimming shortened V by 2 bases and J by 8 bases, and 5 bases separated the two germline ends. The CDR3 is made up of 11 amino acids.

This chain links TRBV19 with TRBJ2-5; D might be TRBD1 (6 bases). V was clipped by 6 bases and J by 2 bases, with 10 bases between them. CDR3 length: 13 amino acids. Germline CDR1 reads LNHDA; CDR2 reads SQIVND (reference sequence). Here the CDR3 reads CASSPGQQETQYF. The CDR3 DNA reads as TGTGCCAGTAGCCCCGGACAGCAAGAGACCCAGTACTTC.

V and J are TRBV7-6 and TRBJ2-3, with 8 bases aligning to TRBD1. The CDR3 sequence is 18 residues long. Trimming took 2 bases from V and 4 from J; bases not matched to a gene: 14. The germline CDR1 and CDR2 sequences are SGHVS and FNYEAQ. The CDR3 DNA follows: TGTGCCAGCAGCTTATTGGCAGGGGGCGCAGGTTCTTCAGATACGCAGTATTTT. Encoded protein: CASSLLAGGAGSSDTQYF. Filled out from reference TRBV7-6 and TRBJ2-3, the complete variable domain reads GAGVSQSPRYKVTKRGQDVALRCDPISGHVSLYWYRQALGQGPEFLTYFNYEAQQDKSGLPNDRFSAERPEGSISTLTIQRTEQRDSAMYRCASSLLAGGAGSSDTQYFGPGTRLTVL.

The CDR3 DNA follows: TGCGCCAGCAACGTCAGGGGGAAGGCCTACGAGCAGTACTTC. This sequence encodes CASNVRGKAYEQYF. The chain uses TRBV10-1 and TRBJ2-7, with 7 bases that match TRBD1. CDR1 and CDR2 (germline): WNHNN, SYGVQD (reference sequence). The CDR3 is 14 amino acids. V lost 7 bases to trimming and J lost 2 bases; unmatched junction nucleotides: 8.

The chain links TRBV4-2 to TRBJ2-1, with 10 bases lining up with TRBD2. After removal of 4 bases from V and 0 bases from J, the junction contained 9 bases not matched to a gene. This CDR3 has 18 amino acids. From germline, CDR1 is LGHNA and CDR2 YNFKEQ. This CDR3 is CASSRIPSGGSSYNEQFF. CDR3 coding DNA: TGTGCCAGCAGCCGAATACCTAGCGGGGGCAGCTCCTACAATGAGCAGTTCTTC.

In its sample, this clone was seen a few times. The chain joins TRBV7-3 to TRBJ2-2; 12 bases match TRBD2. Germline values: CDR1 SGHTA, CDR2 FQGTGA. V was pared by 5 bases and J by 4 bases, with 11 bases of the junction left unmatched. The CDR3 loop spans 18 amino acids. CDR3 in amino acids: CASSATPLAGGGTGELFF. CDR3 DNA: TGTGCCAGCAGCGCAACCCCACTAGCGGGGGGAGGCACCGGGGAGCTGTTTTTT.

CDR3 nucleotides: TGTGCCAGCAGCCCACTCCCGGGACAAGCCTATGGCTACACCTTC. Its translation: CASSPLPGQAYGYTF. The chain couples TRBV6-4 to TRBJ1-2, with D perhaps TRBD1 (6 bases). V was cut by 6 bases and J by 4 bases, with 18 bases left in between. The CDR3 is 15 amino acids. The germline V gene encodes CDR1 MRHNA and CDR2 SNTAGT.

This clone was observed a handful of times. The rearrangement joins TRBV24-1 to TRBJ2-7; 9 bases match TRBD1. This CDR3 has 16 amino acids. V lost 4 bases to trimming and J lost 3 bases; unmatched junction nucleotides: 9. Per germline, CDR1 KGHDR and CDR2 SFDVKD. In nucleotides, the CDR3 is TGTGCCACCAGTGAGCCGGGGACAGGGAAAATCTACGAGCAGTACTTC. Translation gives CATSEPGTGKIYEQYF.

The V gene is TRBV11-2, the J gene TRBJ2-7, with a possible D match to TRBD1 (6 bases). This CDR3 spans 15 amino acids. Germline V CDR1 and CDR2: SGHAT, FQNNGV. V shed 4 bases and J shed 2 bases, with 15 bases lying between them. CDR3 nucleotide sequence: TGTGCCAGCAGCTCCGGGACAAGGGGGACCTACGAGCAGTACTTC. Translation gives CASSSGTRGTYEQYF.

This chain uses TRBV6-1 with TRBJ2-3; 8 nucleotides line up with TRBD1. The ends lost 2 bases at V and 4 bases at J; junction bases unmatched: 17. Germline-derived CDR1 and CDR2 are MNHNS and SASEGT. This CDR3 comprises 19 residues. The CDR3, as DNA: TGTGCCAGCAGTGAATGGGGGTTTTCCGAACAGGGGGTGGCAGATACGCAGTATTTT. Translated: CASSEWGFSEQGVADTQYF.

This clone came up a few times. The chain is built from TRBV27 and TRBJ1-2; 10 nucleotides line up with TRBD1. CDR1 and CDR2 from the germline V gene are MNHEY and SMNVEV (reference sequence). The V and J ends lost 6 bases and 7 bases, in that order; junction bases with no gene match: 11. This CDR3 spans 15 amino acids. The CDR3 is CASRQVTGGASGYTF. CDR3 nucleotides: TGTGCCAGCAGACAAGTGACAGGGGGCGCTTCTGGCTACACCTTC.

V is TRBV4-3 and J is TRBJ2-5; 11 nucleotides match TRBD2. Germline lookup yields CDR1 LGHNA and CDR2 YSLEER. The V segment lost 1 base and the J segment 5 bases; nucleotides outside the gene matches: 6. The CDR3 sequence is 16 residues long. For the CDR3, the DNA is TGCGCCAGCAGCCAAGCCTCGACTAGCGGGACTGAGACCCAGTACTTC. It encodes CASSQASTSGTETQYF.

This chain connects TRBV5-1 to TRBJ2-4, with D maybe TRBD2 (5 bases). From germline, CDR1 is SGHRS and CDR2 YFSETQ. V lost 5 bases and J 6 bases, leaving 12 bases between the germline ends. The CDR3 is made up of 13 amino acids. The CDR3 coding sequence is TGCGCCAGCAGTCCCGGGATCAGAAACATTCAGTACTTC. Its protein product is CASSPGIRNIQYF.